Only a few counts were recorded for the clone carrying this TCR beta chain. Its specificity is unknown. This sample was included in a study of cytomegalovirus exposure and HLA in healthy donors. V dropped 0 bases and J dropped 2; count of bases not matched to a gene: 2. Germline-derived CDR1 and CDR2 are SGDLS and YYNGEE. The CDR3 has 16 amino acids. Study-level points and caveats: Across donors, sequencing depth was assumed by presence/absence analyses to be roughly uniform. In a later analysis, HLA-C alleles had the fewest associated TCRs, DRB1 alleles the most. Versus the roughly 670-donor mean, an Asian-associated ancestry cluster reportedly showed fewer N-insertions in a later analysis.

The PCR ran on 60 Vbeta and 13 Jbeta primers. The assay was immunoSEQ multiplex PCR, and TCRdb's table has in-frame clones only and misses some. The sample holds about 180,000 clones, 76% seen once. The sequencing input was PBMCs. This receptor was identified in a man younger than 35 in good health and CMV-seronegative. The chain employs TRBV9 and TRBJ2-7; 13 nucleotides line up with TRBD2. The CDR3: CASSVALAGGAYEQYF. CDR3 coding DNA: TGTGCCAGCAGCGTAGCACTAGCGGGAGGGGCCTACGAGCAGTACTTC.